A single sample gave rise to the 3 T cell receptor beta chains below, sequenced in a study of T cell responses to AZD1222 COVID-19 vaccine. TCRdb's copy holds only in-frame clones and misses some; the assay was immunoSEQ multiplex PCR. The repertoire holds 150,000 to 200,000 clones, around 92% seen once, with 1% to 1.5% in the top ten. The sequencing used peripheral blood, collected 28 days after the second AZD1222 dose. Every receptor here comes from an adult who received the AZD1222 COVID-19 vaccine.

This clone was seen more than once but under ten times. The chain has TRBV28 and TRBJ1-5; 7 bases line up with TRBD1. CDR1 is MDHEN, CDR2 SYDVKM, per germline. CDR3 length: 14 amino acids. V lost 4 bases, J lost 5 bases, and 5 bases stayed unmatched. The CDR3 spells CASSYPDRYQPQHF. The CDR3 DNA reads TGTGCCAGCAGTTACCCGGACAGGTATCAGCCCCAGCATTTT.

The chain has TRBV28 and TRBJ2-1; perhaps TRBD2 as D (6 bases). The CDR3 covers 14 residues. V lost 4 bases to trimming and J lost 9 bases, with 16 bases between them. Germline-derived CDR1 and CDR2 are MDHEN and SYDVKM. CDR3 region: CASSSRPSAGEQFF. The CDR3 DNA follows: TGTGCCAGCAGTTCCCGGCCTAGCGCGGGTGAGCAGTTCTTC.

The rearrangement joins TRBV5-1 to TRBJ2-7; D may be TRBD1 (5 bases). The germline V gene encodes CDR1 SGHRS and CDR2 YFSETQ. The CDR3 has 14 residues. V lost 4 bases, J lost 1 base, and 12 bases lay in between. The CDR3 protein is CASSRGQGSYEQYF. The CDR3 DNA is TGCGCCAGCAGCCGCGGCCAGGGTTCCTACGAGCAGTACTTC.